These 9 T cell receptor beta chains share one sample of origin, sequenced in a study of CD8 T cells in Susac syndrome (dated by TCRdb to 2018 to 2020). The receptor library was made with the immunoSEQ multiplex PCR assay. RNA was extracted using the RNeasy kit, and roughly 0.5 to 1 microgram was reverse transcribed with random hexamers. TCRdb ran its own pipeline on the public reads, namely fastp trimming at Q25 and MiXCR clone calling, and kept in-frame beta chains. Rows with a matching CDR3 protein are joined into one entry that keeps the most common DNA and genes. The sample records roughly 220,000 distinct CDR3 sequences, over 90% of which are singletons. The ten largest clones capture approximately 0.15% of the sample. Material for sequencing was CD4+ T cells from PBMCs. The receptors stem from a human donor with Susac syndrome.

This rearrangement joins TRBV5-1 to TRBJ1-4; a possible D gene is TRBD1 (6 bases). The germline CDR1 and CDR2 sequences are SGHRS and YFSETQ. The CDR3 length is 14 residues. V gave up 1 base and J gave up 7 bases, with 11 bases separating them. CDR3 in DNA: TGCGCCAGCAGCTTGTTACAGGGAGGTGAAAAACTGTTTTTT. Encoded protein: CASSLLQGGEKLFF.

The chain employs TRBV19 and TRBJ1-6, with 8 bases aligning to TRBD1. CDR1 and CDR2 from the germline V gene are LNHDA and SQIVND (reference sequence). V lost 5 bases to trimming and J lost 7 bases; unmatched junction nucleotides: 4. This CDR3 is 14 amino acids long. CDR3 region: CASSPGTGNSPLHF. The CDR3 bases are TGTGCCAGTAGTCCCGGGACAGGAAATTCACCCCTCCACTTT.

This clonotype appeared once. J is TRBJ1-4 and V is TRBV20-1, with D perhaps matching TRBD1 (5 bases). Germline V CDR1 and CDR2: DFQATT, SNEGSKA (reference sequence). The CDR3 totals 13 residues. The CDR3 loop is CSPWGPGGEKLFF. As DNA, the CDR3 is TGCAGCCCGTGGGGCCCCGGGGGAGAAAAACTGTTTTTT.

The chain joins TRBV2 to TRBJ2-1; the D gene is possibly TRBD1 (7 bases). V lost 5 bases to trimming and J lost 7 bases, with 21 bases between them. CDR3 length equals 16 residues. CDR1 is SNHLY, CDR2 FYNNEI, per germline. The CDR3 here is CASSPTQGPGGNEQFF. CDR3 DNA sequence: TGTGCCAGCAGTCCAACACAGGGGCCCGGGGGTAATGAGCAGTTCTTC.

This chain links TRBV10-3 with TRBJ2-2; 7 nucleotides agree with TRBD2. The CDR3 spans 14 residues. J was trimmed by 6 bases and V by 6 bases; bases with no gene match: 7. Germline-derived CDR1 and CDR2 are ENHRY and SYGVKD. The CDR3 protein is CAIRGLTEAGELFF. The CDR3 DNA sequence: TGTGCCATCAGGGGACTAACTGAGGCCGGGGAGCTGTTTTTT.

This clonotype came up once. The chain has TRBV5-1 and TRBJ2-1; 7 bases fit TRBD1. This CDR3 is 16 amino acids long. Trimming took 7 bases from V and 0 from J; bases not matched to a gene: 10. Per germline, CDR1 SGHRS and CDR2 YFSETQ. The CDR3 spells CASSNRGRSSYNEQFF. Here the CDR3 DNA reads TGCGCCAGCTCAAACAGGGGCCGGAGCTCCTACAATGAGCAGTTCTTC.

The chain links TRBV20-1 to TRBJ1-1; tentative D call: TRBD1 (6 bases). CDR3 size: 15 residues. Germline CDR1 and CDR2: DFQATT and SNEGSKA (reference sequence). Between the trimmed V and J ends, which lost 1 base and 1 base, there was a span of 13 bases. The CDR3 DNA reads TGCAGTGCTAGAGTCCCCACGGGGGCGAACACTGAAGCTTTCTTT. Encoded protein: CSARVPTGANTEAFF.

This chain joins TRBV5-1 and TRBJ2-2, with D hard to call. CDR3 size: 14 residues. Germline V gene lookup returns CDR1 SGHRS and CDR2 YFSETQ. V was clipped by 0 bases and J by 6 bases, with 9 bases between them. The DNA for the CDR3 is TGCGCCAGCAGCTTGGGCAACAAGGCCGGGGAGCTGTTTTTT. As protein: CASSLGNKAGELFF.

This chain connects TRBV20-1 to TRBJ2-1, with 9 bases matching TRBD1. CDR1 and CDR2 from the germline V gene are DFQATT and SNEGSKA (reference sequence). The CDR3 totals 15 residues. Germline trimming cut 6 bases from V and 8 bases from J; bases unmatched to any gene: 14. DNA of the CDR3: TGCAGTGCCGAACGCACAGGGGGCGCCTGGGATGAGCAGTTCTTC. It yields the protein CSAERTGGAWDEQFF.